The rows below give T cell receptor beta chains drawn from one sample of a study of T-cell memory formation after mild COVID-19. TCRdb re-called the 5' RACE reads through MiXCR, storing one row per CDR3 protein. The sample records around 200,000 distinct CDR3 sequences, around a sixth being singletons. The sequencing sample was made of PBMCs or a T cell subset sorted from them (not recorded which). The receptors stem from a young man who had mild COVID-19 (a few samples of this study predate the infection). Cell type and time point are not known. The CDR3 runs from the conserved cysteine through the conserved F or W. The order of the fields is V gene, clone size, J gene, D gene, CDR3 DNA, CDR3 protein. D genes are given only for firm matches. Expanded clones get a size class; other rows say once, few or many, or leave the size out.

>TRBV9|few|TRBJ2-2|TRBD1
TGTGCCAGCACCCCAGGGACAGGGCAGGTCACCGGGGAGCTGTTTTTT
CASTPGTGQVTGELFF
>TRBV5-5|.|TRBJ2-2|TRBD1
TGTGCCAGCAGCATTCAGGGGGCGTTGAACACCGGGGAGCTGTTTTTT
CASSIQGALNTGELFF
>TRBV9|few|TRBJ1-6|.
TGTGCCAGCAGCCCAGAAGCGGTACAGGGAACTTCACCCCTCCACTTT
CASSPEAVQGTSPLHF
>TRBV7-2|.|TRBJ1-5|TRBD1
TGTGCCAGCAGCCGGGACAGGGGGGACAATCAGCCCCAGCATTTT
CASSRDRGDNQPQHF
>TRBV11-1|.|TRBJ2-5|TRBD2
TGTGCCAGCAGCCGCACCACCGGGACTAGCGGAGAGACCCAGTACTTC
CASSRTTGTSGETQYF
>TRBV20-1|few|TRBJ2-5|.
TGCAGTGCTCCCTCGGGGTCGGAGACCCAGTACTTC
CSAPSGSETQYF
>TRBV25-1|.|TRBJ1-2|.
TGTGCCAGCGGGGGGACCTATGGCTACACCTTC
CASGGTYGYTF
>TRBV4-1|.|TRBJ2-3|.
TGCGCCAGCAGCCAAGGCGGGACAGTCAGCACAGATACGCAGTATTTT
CASSQGGTVSTDTQYF
>TRBV7-9|few|TRBJ2-2|.
TGTGCCAGCAGAAATCAGGGAGTCGGGGAGCTGTTTTTT
CASRNQGVGELFF
>TRBV7-2|.|TRBJ1-3|.
TGTGCCAGCAGCCCCCGGGTGGCATCCTCTGGAAACACCATATATTTT
CASSPRVASSGNTIYF
>TRBV29-1|few|TRBJ2-7|TRBD1
TGCAGCGTGGAGCCGGGACAGGGCACCTACGAGCAGTACTTC
CSVEPGQGTYEQYF
>TRBV10-2|.|TRBJ2-2|TRBD2
TGCGCCAGCGCTTCTAGCGGGCTGACCGGGGAGCTGTTTTTT
CASASSGLTGELFF
>TRBV4-3|few|TRBJ2-1|TRBD2
TGCGCCAGCAGCCGGCAACTAGCGGGGCGAAATGAGCAGTTCTTC
CASSRQLAGRNEQFF
>TRBV10-3|.|TRBJ2-5|.
TGTGCCATCAGTGACAGGGGAGGAGAGACCCAGTACTTC
CAISDRGGETQYF
>TRBV11-2|few|TRBJ2-2|TRBD1
TGTGCCAGCAGCTACCGACAGGGGGTGTACACCGGGGAGCTGTTTTTT
CASSYRQGVYTGELFF
>TRBV18|few|TRBJ1-4|.
TGTGCCAGCTCACCACCCGGGTCTAATGAAAAACTGTTTTTT
CASSPPGSNEKLFF